The 9 T cell receptor beta chains given below trace back to one sample, sequenced in a study of blood T cell repertoires in COVID-19. Profiling relied on immunoSEQ multiplex PCR, and the TCRdb table lists in-frame clones only, not all of them. The table includes some 190,000 clones, 60% to 80% detected once. The source material was PBMCs or T cells enriched from blood (not recorded which). The receptors originated from a man aged 55 to 70 who had been exposed to COVID-19.

The V gene is TRBV19, the J gene TRBJ2-1, with TRBD2 matching 7 bases. Germline V CDR1 and CDR2: LNHDA, SQIVND (reference sequence). This CDR3 has 18 residues. V lost 1 base to trimming and J lost 1 base; unmatched junction nucleotides: 10. CDR3 residues: CASSIASGKTSSYNEQFF. CDR3 DNA: TGTGCCAGTAGTATAGCCAGCGGGAAAACTTCGTCCTACAATGAGCAGTTCTTC.

The chain employs TRBV10-1 and TRBJ2-1, with TRBD2 matching over 9 bases. The CDR3 runs to 17 residues. V was clipped by 2 bases and J by 6 bases; unmatched bases: 11. The germline V gene encodes CDR1 WNHNN and CDR2 SYGVQD (reference sequence). This CDR3 is CASSEGVAGGPGNEQFF. DNA of the CDR3: TGCGCCAGCAGTGAGGGGGTGGCGGGAGGGCCCGGCAATGAGCAGTTCTTC.

This clone was seen more than once but under ten times. This sequence joins TRBV5-1 and TRBJ2-5, with no clear D. The V gene lost 5 bases and the J gene lost 1 base, with 9 bases spanning the gap. The V gene's germline CDR1 is SGHRS and CDR2 YFSETQ. CDR3 length: 13 amino acids. The CDR3 loop is CASSAAGQETQYF. Here the CDR3 DNA reads TGCGCCAGCAGTGCCGCCGGCCAAGAGACCCAGTACTTC.

This sequence joins TRBV6-4 and TRBJ1-1, with D hard to call. V was clipped by 5 bases and J by 6 bases, with 13 bases between them. In germline, CDR1 is MRHNA, CDR2 SNTAGT. This CDR3 has 13 amino acids. The CDR3 bases are TGTGCCAGCAGTCACATCCCCCCCGCTGAAGCTTTCTTT. It specifies CASSHIPPAEAFF.

The chain couples TRBV3-1 (or the pseudogene TRBV3-2) to TRBJ2-1; D is unclear. Germline V gene lookup returns CDR1 LGHDT and CDR2 YNNKEL (reference sequence). The V end lost 2 bases, the J end lost 7 bases, and 3 bases lay between the germline ends. The CDR3 runs to 11 residues. For the CDR3, the DNA is TGTGCCAGCAGCCAAATAAATGAGCAGTTCTTC. Its translation is CASSQINEQFF.

This clone was counted between two and nine times. V usage is TRBV27 and J usage is TRBJ2-7; 7 bases align to TRBD2. J was trimmed by 2 bases and V by 5 bases; bases with no gene match: 6. The CDR3 sequence is 14 residues long. Per germline, CDR1 MNHEY and CDR2 SMNVEV (reference sequence). The CDR3 reads CASSTGTTAYEQYF. The CDR3 nucleotides read TGTGCCAGCAGTACCGGGACTACCGCCTACGAGCAGTACTTC.

This clone was detected only once. One end of the junction varies from germline; a read error may be responsible. The CDR3 protein is CAGRNRGGGSNQPQHF. The CDR3, as DNA: TGTGCCGGCAGGAACAGGGGAGGAGGAAGCAATCAGCCCCAGCATTTT. The chain is built from TRBV6-6 and TRBJ1-5; TRBD1 agrees at 7 bases. Germline V gene sequence: CDR1 MNHNY, CDR2 SVGAGI (reference sequence). This CDR3 is 16 amino acids long.

This clone was seen more than once but under ten times. This sequence joins TRBV6-5 and TRBJ2-1; TRBD2 might be the D (5 bases). This CDR3 is 13 amino acids long. V gave up 6 bases and J gave up 10 bases, with 16 bases separating them. Looked up from germline, CDR1 is MNHEY and CDR2 is SVGAGI. CDR3 protein: CASRRTLPREQFF. CDR3 bases: TGTGCCAGCAGACGGACTCTGCCTCGGGAGCAGTTCTTC.

The chain recombines TRBV6-7 with TRBJ1-5, with 8 bases identical to TRBD1. TRBV6-7 qualifies as an ORF whose function is uncertain. The CDR3 length is 14 residues. Trimming cost V 5 bases and J 7 bases; bases outside gene matches: 7. The CDR3 region is CASSADRGGQPQHF. The CDR3 DNA sequence: TGTGCCAGCAGTGCAGACAGGGGCGGGCAGCCCCAGCATTTT.